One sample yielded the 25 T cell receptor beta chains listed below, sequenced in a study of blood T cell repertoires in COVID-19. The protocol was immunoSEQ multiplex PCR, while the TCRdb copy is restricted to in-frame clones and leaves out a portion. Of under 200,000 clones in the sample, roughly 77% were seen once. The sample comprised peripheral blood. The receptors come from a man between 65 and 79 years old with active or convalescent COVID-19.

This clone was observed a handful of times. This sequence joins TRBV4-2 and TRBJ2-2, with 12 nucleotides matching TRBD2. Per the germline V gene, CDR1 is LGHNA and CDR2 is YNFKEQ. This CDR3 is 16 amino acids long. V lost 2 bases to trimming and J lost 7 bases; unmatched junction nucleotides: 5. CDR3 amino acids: CASSQLAGGPLGELFF. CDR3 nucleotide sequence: TGTGCCAGCAGCCAACTAGCGGGGGGGCCTCTCGGGGAGCTGTTTTTT.

CDR3 nucleotide sequence: TGTGCCAGCAGCTTAGTGGGGACAGCTCGAAGAGGCTACACCTTC. Translated: CASSLVGTARRGYTF. The chain uses TRBV7-2 and TRBJ1-2; 7 bases are a match to TRBD1. The germline gives CDR1 SGHTA, CDR2 FQGNSA. CDR3 length equals 15 residues. V was clipped by 1 base and J by 8 bases; unmatched bases: 10.

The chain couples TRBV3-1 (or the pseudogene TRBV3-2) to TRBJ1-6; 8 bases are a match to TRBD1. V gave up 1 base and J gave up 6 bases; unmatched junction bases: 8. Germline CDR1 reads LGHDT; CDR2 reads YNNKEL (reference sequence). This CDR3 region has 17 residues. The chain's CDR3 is CASSQGTGSRFNSPLHF. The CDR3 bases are TGTGCCAGCAGCCAAGGGACAGGGTCCCGCTTTAATTCACCCCTCCACTTT.

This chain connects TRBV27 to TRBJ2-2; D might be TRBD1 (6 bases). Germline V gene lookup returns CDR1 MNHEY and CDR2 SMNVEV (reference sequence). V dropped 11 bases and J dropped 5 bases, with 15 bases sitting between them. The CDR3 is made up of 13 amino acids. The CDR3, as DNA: TGTGCCTCCGGACAGACGGTAACCGGGGAGCTGTTTTTT. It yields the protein CASGQTVTGELFF.

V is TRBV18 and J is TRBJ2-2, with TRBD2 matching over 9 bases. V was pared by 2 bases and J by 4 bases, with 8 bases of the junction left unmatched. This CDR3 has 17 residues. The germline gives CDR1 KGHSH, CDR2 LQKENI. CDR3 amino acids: CASSPSAGGRVTGELFF. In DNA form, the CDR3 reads TGTGCCAGCTCACCATCCGCTGGCGGGAGGGTCACCGGGGAGCTGTTTTTT.

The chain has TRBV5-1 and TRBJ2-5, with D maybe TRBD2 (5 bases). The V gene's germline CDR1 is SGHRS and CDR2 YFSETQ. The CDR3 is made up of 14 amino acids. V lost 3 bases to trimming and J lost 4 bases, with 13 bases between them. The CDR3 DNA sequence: TGCGCCAGCAGCTACCCCCGAGAGGGAGAGACCCAGTACTTC. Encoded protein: CASSYPREGETQYF.

This chain's CDR3 is CASSYPRLAEYQETQYF. The CDR3 region has the DNA TGTGCCAGCAGTTACCCTCGACTAGCGGAGTACCAAGAGACCCAGTACTTC. This chain links TRBV6-2 or TRBV6-3 with TRBJ2-5; 9 bases align to TRBD2. The ends lost 2 bases at V and 0 bases at J; junction bases unmatched: 7. The CDR3 has 17 residues. Germline values: CDR1 MNHEY, CDR2 SVGEGT.

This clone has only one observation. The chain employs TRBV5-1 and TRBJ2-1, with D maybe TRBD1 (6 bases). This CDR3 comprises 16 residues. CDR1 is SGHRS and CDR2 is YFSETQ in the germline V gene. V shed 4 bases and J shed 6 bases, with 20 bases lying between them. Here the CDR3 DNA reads TGCGCCAGCAGCCCTGCAGGGGAACTCTACGGCAATGAGCAGTTCTTC. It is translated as CASSPAGELYGNEQFF.

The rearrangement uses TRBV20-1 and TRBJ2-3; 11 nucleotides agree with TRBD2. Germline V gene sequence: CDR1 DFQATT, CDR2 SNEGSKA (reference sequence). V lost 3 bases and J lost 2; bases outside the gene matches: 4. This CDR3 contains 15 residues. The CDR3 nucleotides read TGCAGTGCTAGTACTAGCGGGGGCCCCACAGATACGCAGTATTTT. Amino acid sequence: CSASTSGGPTDTQYF.

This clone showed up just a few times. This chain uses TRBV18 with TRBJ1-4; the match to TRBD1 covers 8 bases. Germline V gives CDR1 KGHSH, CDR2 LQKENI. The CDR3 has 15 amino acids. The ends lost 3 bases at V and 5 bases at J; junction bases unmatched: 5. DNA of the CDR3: TGTGCCAGCTCACCGCTGGGACAGGCAAATGAAAAACTGTTTTTT. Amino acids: CASSPLGQANEKLFF.

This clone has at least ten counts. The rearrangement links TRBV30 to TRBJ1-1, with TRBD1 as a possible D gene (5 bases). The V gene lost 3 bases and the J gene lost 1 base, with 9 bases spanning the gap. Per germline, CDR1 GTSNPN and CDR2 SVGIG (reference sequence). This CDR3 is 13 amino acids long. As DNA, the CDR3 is TGTGCCTGGAGCAGGGATGAGAACACTGAAGCTTTCTTT. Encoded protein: CAWSRDENTEAFF.

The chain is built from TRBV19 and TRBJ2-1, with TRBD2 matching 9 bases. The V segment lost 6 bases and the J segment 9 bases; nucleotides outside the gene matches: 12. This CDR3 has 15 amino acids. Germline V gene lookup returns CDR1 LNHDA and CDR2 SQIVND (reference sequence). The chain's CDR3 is CASSPTSGRSSEQFF. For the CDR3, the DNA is TGTGCCAGTAGCCCTACAAGCGGGAGGTCGAGTGAGCAGTTCTTC.

CDR3 DNA sequence: TGTGCCAGCAGTTACTCTTATTCGGCAGGGATTAACTATGGCTACACCTTC. This translates into CASSYSYSAGINYGYTF. The rearrangement joins TRBV6-2 or TRBV6-3 to TRBJ1-2; D may be TRBD1 (5 bases). V was trimmed by 0 bases and J by 1 base, leaving 15 bases between them. This CDR3 contains 17 residues. Germline V CDR1 and CDR2: MNHEY, SVGEGT.

The CDR3 sequence is CAWNAVGGEKLFF. The CDR3 region has the DNA TGTGCCTGGAACGCGGTGGGGGGTGAAAAACTGTTTTTT. The gene calls are TRBV30 and TRBJ1-4; possibly TRBD1 for D (5 bases). V was clipped by 4 bases and J by 7 bases, with 13 bases between them. CDR3 length equals 13 residues. Germline V gives CDR1 GTSNPN, CDR2 SVGIG (reference sequence).

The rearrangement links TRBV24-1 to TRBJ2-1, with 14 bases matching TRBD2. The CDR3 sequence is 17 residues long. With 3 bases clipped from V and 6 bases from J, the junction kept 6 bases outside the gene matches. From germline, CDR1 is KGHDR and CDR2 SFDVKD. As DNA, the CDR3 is TGTGCCACCAGTGATCCCCCGACTAGCGGGAGGGCCAATGAGCAGTTCTTC. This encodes CATSDPPTSGRANEQFF.

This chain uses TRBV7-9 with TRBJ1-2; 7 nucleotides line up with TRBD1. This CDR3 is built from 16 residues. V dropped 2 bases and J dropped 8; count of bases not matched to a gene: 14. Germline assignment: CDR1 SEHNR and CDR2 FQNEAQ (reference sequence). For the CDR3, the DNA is TGTGCCAGCAGCTTACCCCAGGGGATTCGAGGGGGCGGCTACACCTTC. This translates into CASSLPQGIRGGGYTF. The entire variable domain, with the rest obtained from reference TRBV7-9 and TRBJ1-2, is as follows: DTGVSQNPRHKITKRGQNVTFRCDPISEHNRLYWYRQTLGQGPEFLTYFQNEAQLEKSRLLSDRFSAERPKGSFSTLEIQRTEQGDSAMYLCASSLPQGIRGGGYTFGSGTRLTVV.

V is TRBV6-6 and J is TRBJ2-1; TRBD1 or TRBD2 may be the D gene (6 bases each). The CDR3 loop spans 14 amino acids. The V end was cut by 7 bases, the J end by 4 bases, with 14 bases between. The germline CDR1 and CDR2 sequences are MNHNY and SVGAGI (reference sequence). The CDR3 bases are TGTGCCAGCACTCGGACAGCGGGTTACAATGAGCAGTTCTTC. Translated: CASTRTAGYNEQFF.

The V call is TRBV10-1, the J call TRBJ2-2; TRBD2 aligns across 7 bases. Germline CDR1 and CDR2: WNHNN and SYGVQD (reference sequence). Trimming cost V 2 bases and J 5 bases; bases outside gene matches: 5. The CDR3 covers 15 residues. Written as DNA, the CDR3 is TGCGCCAGCAGTGAGAGAGCGGGAAGAACCGGGGAGCTGTTTTTT. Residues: CASSERAGRTGELFF.

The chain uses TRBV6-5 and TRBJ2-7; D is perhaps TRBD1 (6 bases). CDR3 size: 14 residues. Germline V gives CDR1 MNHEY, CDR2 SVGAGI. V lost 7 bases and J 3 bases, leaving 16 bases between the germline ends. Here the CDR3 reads CASKYQGTYYEQYF. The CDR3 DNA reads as TGTGCCAGCAAATATCAGGGGACCTACTACGAGCAGTACTTC.

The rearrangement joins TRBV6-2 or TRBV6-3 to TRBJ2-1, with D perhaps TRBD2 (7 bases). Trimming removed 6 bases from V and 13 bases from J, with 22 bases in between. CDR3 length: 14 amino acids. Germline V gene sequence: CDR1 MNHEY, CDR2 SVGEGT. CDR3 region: CASSGNGFAGAQFF. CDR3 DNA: TGTGCCAGCAGCGGCAACGGGTTTGCGGGGGCTCAGTTCTTC.

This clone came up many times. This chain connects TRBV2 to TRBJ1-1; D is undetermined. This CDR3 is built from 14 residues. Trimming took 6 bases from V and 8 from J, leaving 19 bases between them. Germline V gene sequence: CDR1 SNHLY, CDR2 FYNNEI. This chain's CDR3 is CASRETILKSEAFF. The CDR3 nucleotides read TGTGCCAGCAGAGAGACAATCCTGAAGTCGGAAGCTTTCTTT.

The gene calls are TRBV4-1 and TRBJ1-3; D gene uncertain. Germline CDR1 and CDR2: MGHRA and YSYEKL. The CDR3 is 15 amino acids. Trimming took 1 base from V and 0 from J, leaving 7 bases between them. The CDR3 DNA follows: TGCGCCAGCAGCCAAGCGAGGGCCTCTGGAAACACCATATATTTT. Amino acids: CASSQARASGNTIYF.

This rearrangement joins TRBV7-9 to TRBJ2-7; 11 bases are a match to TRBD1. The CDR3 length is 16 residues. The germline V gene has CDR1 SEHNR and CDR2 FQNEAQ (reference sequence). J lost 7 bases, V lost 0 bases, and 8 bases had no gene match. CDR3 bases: TGTGCCAGCAGCTTAGCCGGGACAGGGGGATCTGGGGAGCAGTACTTC. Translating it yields CASSLAGTGGSGEQYF.

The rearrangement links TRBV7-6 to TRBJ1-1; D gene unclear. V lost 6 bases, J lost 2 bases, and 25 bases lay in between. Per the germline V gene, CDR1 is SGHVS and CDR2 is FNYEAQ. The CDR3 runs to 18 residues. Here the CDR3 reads CASSAITSPTTKNTEAFF. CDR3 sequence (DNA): TGTGCCAGCAGTGCCATTACGAGCCCAACTACCAAAAACACTGAAGCTTTCTTT.

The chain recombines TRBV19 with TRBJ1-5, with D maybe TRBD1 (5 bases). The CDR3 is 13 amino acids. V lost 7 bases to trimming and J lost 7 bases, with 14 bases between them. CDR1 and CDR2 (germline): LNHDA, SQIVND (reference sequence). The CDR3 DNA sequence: TGTGCCAGTACCGGGGGGGTTGGGCAGCCCCAGCATTTT. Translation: CASTGGVGQPQHF.